This T cell receptor beta chain was identified during a study of T cell repertoires in cytomegalovirus infection. Study-wide background: Public TCR beta signatures marked donors with CMV infection and the matching HLA.

TCRdb passed the reads through MiXCR, listing each CDR3 protein once. The top ten hold 4.3% of the sample, which has around 300,000 distinct CDR3 sequences, roughly 9.5% seen once. V was shortened by 4 bases and J by 5 bases, with 8 bases between the two germline ends. There are 12 residues in the CDR3. From germline, CDR1 is SGHTA and CDR2 FQGNSA. Only a few counts were recorded for this clonotype. The chain employs TRBV7-2 and TRBJ1-2; TRBD1 is a possible D gene (5 bases). The receptor comes from a human donor in good health (CMV status not recorded). Some clones in this sample may be carry-over from other donors' samples. The sample taken for sequencing was PBMCs. CDR3 sequence reads: CASSSTGYGYTF. CDR3 DNA sequence: TGTGCCAGCAGCTCAACAGGATATGGCTACACCTTC.